This T cell receptor beta chain was captured in a study of blood T cell repertoires in COVID-19. Turning to the study itself: PBMCs, B-cell-depleted T cells, or T cells provided the cDNA or gDNA that made up the material.

TCRdb's table, derived via immunoSEQ multiplex PCR, lists solely in-frame clones and lacks some. This repertoire shows 180,000 or so clones, more than 75% found once; its top ten account for over 13%. In assigning cohorts, the study relied on participant-reported clinical history. CDR3 length: 14 residues. Deletions cut 3 bases from V and 3 bases from J, with 15 bases between. CDR1 GTSNPN and CDR2 SVGIG come from the germline V gene (reference sequence). The sample taken for sequencing was PBMCs or T cells enriched from blood (not recorded which). The TCR was taken from a man aged 55 to 70 who had been exposed to COVID-19. The V gene is TRBV30, the J gene TRBJ2-7; tentatively, D is TRBD2 (7 bases). The CDR3 region has the DNA TGTGCCTGGAGCCTAATAGGGGGGGGCTACGAGCAGTACTTC. Translated: CAWSLIGGGYEQYF.